The source of this TCR beta chain is a study of blood T cells in healthy people across ages (dated by TCRdb to the mid-2010s). Background on the whole study: Template switching captured roughly one uniquely barcoded TCR beta cDNA molecule per two T cells in model experiments. Using deep sequencing normalized with unique cDNA molecular identifiers, the study measured how TCR beta repertoire diversity changes with age. Four age groups were formed from the donors: young (average 16 years), middle-aged (less than 40), aged (approximately 60) and long-lived (around 82). To avoid experimental bias, donors of different ages were distributed randomly across sequencing lanes. Using the same blood draw, the study looked at two additional independent replicas of 1 million unique cDNA reads for two donors, one aged 18 to 30 and the other aged 80 or older.

The approximately 40 donors, aged roughly 6 to 90 years, were systemically healthy Caucasian individuals from Russia. Ten milliliters of peripheral blood were drawn from each donor into EDTA-treated Vacutainer tubes. PBMCs were isolated by Ficoll-Paque density-gradient centrifugation, with at least 6.5 million obtained per sample. Trizol reagent was used to extract total RNA from PBMCs, with at least 6 micrograms per sample. For every donor, flow cytometry on a PBMC aliquot measured the percentage of naive CD45RAhigh/CD27high T cells. This clonotype was seen repeatedly, ten times or more. The target of this receptor is not known. No per-base quality is available; no much larger clone lies one base away. V was cut back by 2 bases and J by 7 bases, leaving a gap of 6 bases between them. CDR1 and CDR2, per the germline V gene, are MNHEY and SVGEGT. Its CDR3 holds 11 amino acids, cysteine through phenylalanine. The DNA shown is the 33-base CDR3, in frame from base 1.

The study at large found these results: A strong correlation was found between observed TCR beta diversity and the percentage of naive T cells measured by flow cytometry. Because profiling used bulk unsorted PBMCs, naive and antigen-experienced compartments could not be compared conclusively. Estimates of total diversity based on one million sequenced T cells were considered lower bounds and underestimates. Because the CMV infection status of the donors was unknown, age-related changes in expanded clonotypes may potentially have been confounded. Observed TCR beta diversity per million T cells fell roughly linearly with age, and a significant reduction was already apparent by age about 43. Compared with the aged group, the long-lived group had more naive CD4+ T cells, fewer expanded clones and increased TCR diversity, a pattern suggesting age selection.

The library was obtained by 5' RACE. TCRdb lists the instrument as Illumina HiSeq 2500. A second PCR of about 7 to 12 cycles was performed with a sample-barcoded 5' primer and a J-beta primer mix. Each TCR beta cDNA molecule received a unique molecular identifier from a template-switch 5' adaptor carrying 12 random nucleotides. At least 3 million CDR3-containing paired-end reads were obtained from each sample. The Mint cDNA synthesis kit, primed by a TRBC-specific oligonucleotide, was used to synthesize first-strand cDNA from all RNA. Following uracil-DNA glycosylase treatment, all cDNA underwent a first 18-cycle PCR with the universal primers M1SS and BC2_uni_R. As for how the authors treated the data: For normalization, 1 million high-quality reads, each with a distinct molecular identifier, were randomly selected from each sample. Instead of being binned into consensus sequences, reads that shared molecular identifiers were thrown out. MiTCR, with a Q25 quality threshold and the strictest error-elimination algorithm, was used for CDR3 identification, clonotype clustering and error correction. A nonparametric unseen species model using Euler transformation provided a lower-bound estimate of total TCR beta diversity. TCRdb redid the processing of the public reads, applying fastp at Q25 and MiXCR, and retained in-frame beta chains. When rows share a CDR3 protein, they turn into one entry using the most common DNA and genes. It is TCRdb's table, rather than the study itself, that gives the V and J calls and clone size. Here the sample has about 1.6 million distinct CDR3 sequences; 30% to 40% occur a single time. Clones ranked in the top ten supply around 10% of the sample.

Recombination connected TRBV6-2 or TRBV6-3 to TRBJ2-7; a tentative D call is TRBD2 (5 bases match). The source of this sequence is a woman aged 25 to 39 in good health. Sequencing input: blood. The DNA reads TGTGCCAGCAGTTACGGGAGAGAGCAGTACTTC. This encodes CASSYGREQYF.